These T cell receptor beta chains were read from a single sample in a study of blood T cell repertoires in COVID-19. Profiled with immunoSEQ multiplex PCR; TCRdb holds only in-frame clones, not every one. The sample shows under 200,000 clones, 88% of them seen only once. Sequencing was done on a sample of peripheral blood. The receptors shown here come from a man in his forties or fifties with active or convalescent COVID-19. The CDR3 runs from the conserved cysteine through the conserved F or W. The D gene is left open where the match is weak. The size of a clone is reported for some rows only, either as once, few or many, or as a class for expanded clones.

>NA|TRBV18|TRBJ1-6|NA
TGTGCCAGCTCACCTGGCGGGCTCCGGGCCGATTCACCCCTCCACTTT
CASSPGGLRADSPLHF
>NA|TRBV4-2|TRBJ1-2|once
TGTGCCAGCAGCCAAGGGGCAGGCACCCTTTATGGCTACACCTTC
CASSQGAGTLYGYTF
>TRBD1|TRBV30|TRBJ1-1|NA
TGTGCCTGGACGTACAGGGGGGATCTTGAAGCTTTCTTT
CAWTYRGDLEAFF
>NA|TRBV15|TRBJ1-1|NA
TGTGCCACCAGCATCTTCGAGACAGGGAACACTGAAGCTTTCTTT
CATSIFETGNTEAFF
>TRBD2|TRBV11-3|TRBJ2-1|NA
TGTGCCAGCGCGACTAGCGGAAATGAGCAGTTCTTC
CASATSGNEQFF
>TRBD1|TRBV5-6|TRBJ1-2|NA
TGTGCCAGCAGCCCGGACAGGGTTGCTGGCTACACCTTC
CASSPDRVAGYTF
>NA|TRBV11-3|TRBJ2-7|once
TGTGCCAGCAGCCCCAACTTGGTTCGGGGGTACGAGCAGTACTTC
CASSPNLVRGYEQYF
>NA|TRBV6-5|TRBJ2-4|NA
TGTGCCAGCACGGTTGGGGGGGCCAAAAACATTCAGTACTTC
CASTVGGAKNIQYF
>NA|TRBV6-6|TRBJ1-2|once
TGTGCCAGCAGCCCCGGTGGAGCAAACTATGGCTACACCTTC
CASSPGGANYGYTF
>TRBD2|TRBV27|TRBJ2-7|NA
TGTGCCAGCAGTTTATTCGGACTAGCGGGAGACGAGCAGTACTTC
CASSLFGLAGDEQYF
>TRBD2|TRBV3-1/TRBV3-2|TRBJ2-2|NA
TGTGCCAGCAGCCAGAGGACTAGCGGGGGGGCCGGCACCGGGGAGCTGTTTTTT
CASSQRTSGGAGTGELFF
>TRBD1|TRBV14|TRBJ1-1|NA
TGTGCCAGCAGCCCAGGTGGGACAGTGAACACTGAAGCTTTCTTT
CASSPGGTVNTEAFF
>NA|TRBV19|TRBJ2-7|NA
TGTGCCAGTAGTATTCGTCAGGATAACTACGAGCAGTACTTC
CASSIRQDNYEQYF
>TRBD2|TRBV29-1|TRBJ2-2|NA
TGCAGCGGGGCGACTAGCGCGACCGGGGAGCTGTTTTTT
CSGATSATGELFF
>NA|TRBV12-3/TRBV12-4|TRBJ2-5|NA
TGTGCCAGCAGTTATCTCCAAGAGACCCAGTACTTC
CASSYLQETQYF
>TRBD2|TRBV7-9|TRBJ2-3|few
TGTGCCAGCAGCTTGGGGGTAGCGGGAGTAATAGATACGCAGTATTTT
CASSLGVAGVIDTQYF
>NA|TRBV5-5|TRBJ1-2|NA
TGTGCCAGCAGCTCGAACTATGGCTACACCTTC
CASSSNYGYTF
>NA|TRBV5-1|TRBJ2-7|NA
TGCGCCAGCAGCTTGGACAGAAGCTACGAGCAGTACTTC
CASSLDRSYEQYF
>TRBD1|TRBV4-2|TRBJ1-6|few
TGTGCCAGCAGCCAAGATGAAGGACAGGGATATTCACCCCTCCACTTT
CASSQDEGQGYSPLHF
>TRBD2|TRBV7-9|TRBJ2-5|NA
TGTGCCAGCAGCCAAACCGGGACCCTTAAGCGGGAGACATCAGAGACCCAGTACTTC
CASSQTGTLKRETSETQYF
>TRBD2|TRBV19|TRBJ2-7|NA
TGTGCCAGTAGTATAGAATTGGAAAATCCCAAGACGGGAGGCTACGAGCAGTACTTC
CASSIELENPKTGGYEQYF
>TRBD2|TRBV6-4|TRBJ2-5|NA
TGTGCCAGCAGTGAACCTAGCGGGAGGAAAATACAAGAGACCCAGTACTTC
CASSEPSGRKIQETQYF
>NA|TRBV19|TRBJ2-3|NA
TGTGCCACGGCGGGCTCTAGCACAGATACGCAGTATTTT
CATAGSSTDTQYF
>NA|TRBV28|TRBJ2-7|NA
TGTGCCAGCAGTTTATTCGGGGGATTCTACGAGCAGTACTTC
CASSLFGGFYEQYF
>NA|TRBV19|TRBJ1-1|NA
TGTGCCAGTAGTATAGTTTGGGGCGCTCGCACTGAAGCTTTCTTT
CASSIVWGARTEAFF
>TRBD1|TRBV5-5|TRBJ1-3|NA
TGTGCCAGCAGCAAGGGACAGGGTCCCACCATATATTTT
CASSKGQGPTIYF
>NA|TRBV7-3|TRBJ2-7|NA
TGTGCCAGCAGCTTAAACGCCCGCAGTGTCGAGCAGTACTTC
CASSLNARSVEQYF
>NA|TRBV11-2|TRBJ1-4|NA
TGTGCCAGCAGCAGCCGACAGACGGATGAAAAACTGTTTTTT
CASSSRQTDEKLFF
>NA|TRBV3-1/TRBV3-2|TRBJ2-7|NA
TGTGCCAGCAGCCAACCCACTGAGACCTACGAGCAGTACTTC
CASSQPTETYEQYF
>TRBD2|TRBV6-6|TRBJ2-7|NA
TGTGCCAGCAGACATACTAGCGGGGGGGCCTACGAGCAGTACTTC
CASRHTSGGAYEQYF
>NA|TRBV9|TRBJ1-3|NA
TGTGCCAGCAGCGACTTAGGGAGCGGGGGTTATGGAAACACCATATATTTT
CASSDLGSGGYGNTIYF
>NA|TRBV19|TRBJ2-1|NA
TGTGCCAGTAGTATGGGGGAGGCGTCCTACAATGAGCAGTTCTTC
CASSMGEASYNEQFF
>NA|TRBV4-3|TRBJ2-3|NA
TGCGCCAGCAGCCAAAGACAGGCCTCTAGCACAGATACGCAGTATTTT
CASSQRQASSTDTQYF
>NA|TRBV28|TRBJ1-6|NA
TGTGCCAGCAGTGGATCAGGAAGTTATAATTCACCCCTCCACTTT
CASSGSGSYNSPLHF
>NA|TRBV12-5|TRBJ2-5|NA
TGTGCTAGTGGGGAGAGCGGGCGCGAGACCCAGTACTTC
CASGESGRETQYF
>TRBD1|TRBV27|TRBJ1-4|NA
TGTGCCAGCAGCCGCGAAACCGGACAGGGGCTTAAACTGTTTTTT
CASSRETGQGLKLFF
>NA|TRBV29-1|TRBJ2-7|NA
TGCAGCGTTGAAGGGGACAAATACTACGAGCAGTACTTC
CSVEGDKYYEQYF
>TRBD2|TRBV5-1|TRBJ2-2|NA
TGCGCCAGCAGCTTGAGGAGCGGGGCGAACACCGGGGAGCTGTTTTTT
CASSLRSGANTGELFF
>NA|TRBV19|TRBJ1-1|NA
TGTGCCGCTGGGGGGTACACTGAAGCTTTCTTT
CAAGGYTEAFF
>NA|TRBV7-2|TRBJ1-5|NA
TGTGCCAGCAGCCCACTTCCAGAGGACAGCAACCGCAATCAGCCCCAGCATTTT
CASSPLPEDSNRNQPQHF
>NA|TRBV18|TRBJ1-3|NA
TGTGCCAGCTCACCACCCCAGGGTTCGAACTCTGGAAACACCATATATTTT
CASSPPQGSNSGNTIYF
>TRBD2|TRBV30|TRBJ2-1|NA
TGTGCCTGGAGTGTACCCCCTTATAATCGCGGGAGAGGTAATGAGCAGTTCTTC
CAWSVPPYNRGRGNEQFF
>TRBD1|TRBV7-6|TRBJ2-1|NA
TGTGCCAGCAGCTTAGTTAGCGGACAGGGACCCAATGAGCAGTTCTTC
CASSLVSGQGPNEQFF
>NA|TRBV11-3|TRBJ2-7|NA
TGTGCCAGCAGCTTCGGAGCAATCAGCGAGCAGTACTTC
CASSFGAISEQYF
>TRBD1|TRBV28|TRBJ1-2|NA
TGTGCCAGCAGTTCCGACAGGGTGGGTGGCTACACCTTC
CASSSDRVGGYTF
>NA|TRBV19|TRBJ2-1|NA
TGTGCCAGTAGTATGGCAGGGTACAATGAGCAGTTCTTC
CASSMAGYNEQFF
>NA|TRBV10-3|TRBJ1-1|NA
TGTGCCACGCTGGGGCAGGCCTGGGACACTGAAGCTTTCTTT
CATLGQAWDTEAFF
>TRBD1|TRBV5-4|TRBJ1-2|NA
TGTGCCAGCAGCTTTTGGACAGGGGAAGGCTACACCTTC
CASSFWTGEGYTF
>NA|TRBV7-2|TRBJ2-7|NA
TGTGCCAGCAGCTTAGTTCGAGCGGCCTACGAGCAGTACTTC
CASSLVRAAYEQYF
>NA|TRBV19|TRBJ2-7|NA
TGTGCCAGTAGTATAGATCATCCCCTCGGGGGCTCCTACGAGCAGTACTTC
CASSIDHPLGGSYEQYF
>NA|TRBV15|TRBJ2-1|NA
TGTGCCACCAGCGAGTCCACCGGGGGTTACAATGAGCAGTTCTTC
CATSESTGGYNEQFF
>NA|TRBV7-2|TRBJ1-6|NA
TGTGCCAGCAGCCTGAGTGGGAGGGGCGGTAATTCACCCCTCCACTTT
CASSLSGRGGNSPLHF
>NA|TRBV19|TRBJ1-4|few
TGTGCCAGTAGTAAGGAGTGGGTCGATGAAAAACTGTTTTTT
CASSKEWVDEKLFF
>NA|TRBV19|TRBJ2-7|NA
TGTGCCAGTAGTATAGTCCCAGGGCCGCTTTCCTACGAGCAGTACTTC
CASSIVPGPLSYEQYF
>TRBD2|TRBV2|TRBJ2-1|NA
TGTGCCAGCAGTAAGCTAGCGGGGGGCCATGAGCAGTTCTTC
CASSKLAGGHEQFF
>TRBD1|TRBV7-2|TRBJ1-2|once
TGTGCCAGCAGCTTATTGGGACAGAACTATGGCTACACCTTC
CASSLLGQNYGYTF
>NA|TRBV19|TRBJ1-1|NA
TGTGCCAGTAGTCCCGGTTGGTCTGCTTTCTTT
CASSPGWSAFF